This T cell receptor (beta chain) was recovered during a study of CD8+ T cells in alopecia areata. Whole-study results and caveats: Greater clonality was observed in lesional scalp samples, especially alopecia totalis/universalis, versus normal scalp.

Cell sorting was performed on pooled cutaneous lymph node cells with CD4, CD8alpha, NKG2D, NKG2ACE and other markers. Trimming left V 5 bases short and J 6 bases short, with 8 bases between. Germline loops: CDR1 NNHDY, CDR2 SYVADS. The CDR3 contains 12 residues. This clone has only a few counts. Its antigen is as yet unknown. Gene names are mouse gene names. The read halts 4 residues ahead of the CDR3 end, with the missing end drawn from the germline J gene. cDNA reverse transcribed from extracted RNA served as the sequencing template. Profiled with immunoSEQ multiplex PCR; TCRdb holds only in-frame clones, not every one. The sample contains about 270,000 clones, none occurring once; 1.2% lies in the top ten.

Sequencing was performed on CD4+ T cells sorted from a lymph node. This chain connects TRBV13-3 to TRBJ2-2, with D perhaps matching TRBD1 (5 bases). This TCR derives from a C3H/HeJ mouse with alopecia areata. The strain bears MHC haplotype H2-k. CDR3 region: CASSRQSGQLYF. The DNA read from the CDR3 is TGTGCCAGCAGCCGACAGTCCGGG.